One sample yielded the 8 T cell receptor beta chains listed below, sequenced in a study of control samples from healthy donors and cancer patients. Method: immunoSEQ multiplex PCR; TCRdb's copy keeps in-frame clones and lacks some. The sample includes 130,000 to 150,000 clones, around 94% of them seen just once. The sequenced material came from PBMCs. The receptors here all came from a man aged 55 to 70 with colorectal cancer.

The V and J genes are TRBV5-1 and TRBJ1-3; no clear D gene. The germline V gene has CDR1 SGHRS and CDR2 YFSETQ. The CDR3 loop spans 14 amino acids. V was pared by 0 bases and J by 2 bases, with 6 bases between. CDR3 sequence (DNA): TGCGCCAGCAGCTTGGGTGGGCCTGGAAACACCATATATTTT. It is translated as CASSLGGPGNTIYF.

The J gene is TRBJ2-3, the V gene TRBV5-1, with TRBD2 matching 9 bases. The CDR3 extends over 16 amino acids. J gave up 4 bases and V 4 bases, and 10 bases lay outside the gene matches. CDR1 and CDR2 (germline): SGHRS, YFSETQ. CDR3 residues: CASSMFTGLAADTQYF. For the CDR3, the DNA is TGCGCCAGCAGCATGTTCACGGGACTAGCAGCAGATACGCAGTATTTT.

The chain carries TRBV5-8 and TRBJ1-5; the D is unclear. The CDR3 contains 13 residues. V lost 5 bases, J lost 11 bases, and 17 bases lay in between. Looked up from germline, CDR1 is SGHTS and CDR2 is YDEGEE. CDR3 bases: TGTGCCAGCAGGTCTGTGGGTACGGTATCCCAGCATTTT. Translation: CASRSVGTVSQHF.

This clone was detected only once. The chain carries TRBV19 and TRBJ1-1, with no clear D. Germline V gene data show CDR1 as LNHDA and CDR2 as SQIVND (reference sequence). This CDR3 spans 14 amino acids. V lost 6 bases and J lost 4, with 15 bases in between. CDR3 coding DNA: TGTGCCAGTAGGTTAGCTTCGTGGAGCACTGAAGCTTTCTTT. Protein sequence: CASRLASWSTEAFF.

The chain combines TRBV19 with TRBJ2-2; D possibly corresponds to TRBD1 (6 bases). This CDR3 contains 14 residues. Trimming cost V 8 bases and J 1 base, with 11 bases left between them. CDR1 and CDR2 from the germline V gene are LNHDA and SQIVND (reference sequence). Written as DNA, the CDR3 is TGTGCCAGTGGGTACAGGGTGAACACCGGGGAGCTGTTTTTT. This encodes CASGYRVNTGELFF.

V and J are TRBV9 and TRBJ1-6, with unresolved D. The CDR3 runs 12 residues. V dropped 0 bases and J dropped 12 bases, with 7 bases sitting between them. The germline CDR1 and CDR2 sequences are SGDLS and YYNGEE. The CDR3 DNA follows: TGTGCCAGCAGCGTAGGGTTTGAACCCCTCCACTTT. Amino acids: CASSVGFEPLHF.

This chain connects TRBV3-1 (or the pseudogene TRBV3-2) to TRBJ2-5, with 10 positions matching TRBD1. Germline-derived CDR1 and CDR2 are LGHDT and YNNKEL (reference sequence). Germline trimming cut 5 bases from V and 1 base from J; bases unmatched to any gene: 4. CDR3 size: 15 residues. The CDR3 DNA follows: TGTGCCAGCAGCTTCCGGACAGGGGGCCAAGAGACCCAGTACTTC. Translated: CASSFRTGGQETQYF.

J is TRBJ1-1 and V is TRBV28; TRBD1 matches 9 bases. Trimming cost V 4 bases and J 7 bases; bases outside gene matches: 22. CDR1 and CDR2 (germline): MDHEN, SYDVKM. This CDR3 is built from 19 residues. CDR3 protein: CASSSGGLQGALGLSEAFF. The CDR3 DNA follows: TGTGCCAGCAGTTCGGGGGGCCTACAGGGGGCGCTTGGTTTGAGTGAAGCTTTCTTT. The full variable domain, completed using reference TRBV28 and TRBJ1-1, is DVKVTQSSRYLVKRTGEKVFLECVQDMDHENMFWYRQDPGLGLRLIYFSYDVKMKEKGDIPEGYSVSREKKERFSLILESASTNQTSMYLCASSSGGLQGALGLSEAFFGQGTRLTVV.